This TCR beta chain appears in the sequencing data of a study of T cells after yellow fever vaccination. TCRdb redid the calling of the 5' RACE reads with MiXCR, one entry per CDR3 protein. The repertoire includes about 69,000 distinct CDR3 sequences, 4.5% to 7.5% of them detected once, and roughly 2.3% sits in the top ten. Germline assignment: CDR1 MNHEY and CDR2 SVGEGT. The CDR3 contains 16 residues. V lost 4 bases and J lost 4, with 19 bases in between. There are many counts of this clonotype. The source was CD4+ T cells sorted from PBMCs, collected more than 14 days after the first yellow fever vaccination. This receptor was identified in a man between 18 and 35 years old who received the YFV17D yellow fever vaccine. The chain employs TRBV6-2 or TRBV6-3 and TRBJ1-2; tentatively, D is TRBD1 (6 bases). The CDR3 sequence: CASSSVLKDRLYGYTF. The CDR3 DNA reads as TGTGCCAGCAGTTCCGTCCTGAAAGACAGGCTCTATGGCTACACCTTC.